There are many counts of the clone carrying this TCR beta chain. Antigen unknown. The entry originates in a study of metastatic and nonmetastatic thyroid tumors. Background on the study: Repertoires from blood and tumor or nodule tissue of malignant and benign thyroid patients were compared. Study observations and caveats: The reported finding was significantly higher TCR beta diversity in malignant thyroid tumors relative to benign nodules, in blood and tumor.

Treatment of any kind had been given to no patient before thyroid surgery. TCRdb reanalyzed the PCR reads via MiXCR. The profile covers a few thousand clones, with approximately 38% appearing a single time and approximately 99.3% taken by the ten largest. V lost 0 bases, J lost 4 bases, and 23 bases lay in between. CDR1 is SGHRS and CDR2 is YFSETQ in the germline V gene. The CDR3 has 18 amino acids. The TCR was taken from a female donor with papillary thyroid cancer or a benign thyroid nodule (not recorded which). Some clones in this sample may be carry-over from other donors' samples. The chain employs TRBV5-1 and TRBJ2-7; TRBD1 is a possible D gene (6 bases). Sequencing was performed on adjacent normal tissue. CDR3 protein: CASSLGPQDRDTSYEQYF. The CDR3 nucleotides read TGCGCCAGCAGCTTGGGCCCCCAAGACCGGGACACGTCGTACGAGCAGTACTTC.